The count of the clone carrying this T cell receptor beta chain is one. This specimen belongs to a study of blood T cell repertoires in COVID-19. Overall study: From the United States, Italy and Spain came samples of acute and convalescent COVID-19. T cells, B-cell-depleted T cells, or PBMCs provided the cDNA or gDNA that served as material.

In the original processing: Using reference gene primer amplification, nucleated cell counts were estimated. TCRdb's copy holds only in-frame clones and misses some; the assay was immunoSEQ multiplex PCR. V, J and clone size are those of that table, while D and trimming were read from the DNA. This table has roughly 230,000 clones, around 89% appearing once. CDR1 and CDR2 from the germline V gene are SNHLY and FYNNEI. Between the trimmed V and J ends, which lost 8 bases and 5 bases, there was a span of 11 bases. The CDR3 is made up of 12 amino acids. The receptor's source is a man aged 65 to 85 with acute or convalescent COVID-19. V and J are TRBV2 and TRBJ2-3; D may be TRBD1 (6 bases). The specimen was peripheral blood. The CDR3 coding sequence is TGTGCCAGCGGGCAGGGGATAGATACGCAGTATTTT. It specifies CASGQGIDTQYF.